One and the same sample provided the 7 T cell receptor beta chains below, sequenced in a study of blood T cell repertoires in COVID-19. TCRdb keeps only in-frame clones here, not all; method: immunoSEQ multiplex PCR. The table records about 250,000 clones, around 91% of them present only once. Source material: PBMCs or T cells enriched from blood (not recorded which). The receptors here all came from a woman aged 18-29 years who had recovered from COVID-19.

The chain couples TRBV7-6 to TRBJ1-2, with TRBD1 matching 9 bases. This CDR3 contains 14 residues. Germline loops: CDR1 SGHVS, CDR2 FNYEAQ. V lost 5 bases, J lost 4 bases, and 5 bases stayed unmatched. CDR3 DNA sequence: TGTGCCAGCAGCCCGGAGACAGGGGGCTATGGCTACACCTTC. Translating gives CASSPETGGYGYTF. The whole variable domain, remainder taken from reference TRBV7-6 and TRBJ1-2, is GAGVSQSPRYKVTKRGQDVALRCDPISGHVSLYWYRQALGQGPEFLTYFNYEAQQDKSGLPNDRFSAERPEGSISTLTIQRTEQRDSAMYRCASSPETGGYGYTFGSGTRLTVV.

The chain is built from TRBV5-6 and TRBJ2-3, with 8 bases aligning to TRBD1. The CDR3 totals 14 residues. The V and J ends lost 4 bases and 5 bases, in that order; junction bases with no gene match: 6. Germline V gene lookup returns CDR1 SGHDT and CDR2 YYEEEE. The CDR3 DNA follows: TGTGCCAGCAGCCGACAGGGGCGGATAGATACGCAGTATTTT. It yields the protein CASSRQGRIDTQYF.

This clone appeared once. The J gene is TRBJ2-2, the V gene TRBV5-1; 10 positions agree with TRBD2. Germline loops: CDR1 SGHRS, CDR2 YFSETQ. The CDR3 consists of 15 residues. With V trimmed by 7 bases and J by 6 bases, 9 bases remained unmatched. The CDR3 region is CASHTGTSAAGELFF. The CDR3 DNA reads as TGCGCCAGCCATACCGGGACTAGCGCGGCCGGGGAGCTGTTTTTT.

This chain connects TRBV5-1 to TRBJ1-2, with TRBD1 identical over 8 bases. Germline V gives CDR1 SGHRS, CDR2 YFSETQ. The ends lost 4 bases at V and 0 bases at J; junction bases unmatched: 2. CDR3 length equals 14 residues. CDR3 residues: CASSGQGTNYGYTF. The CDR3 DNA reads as TGCGCCAGCAGCGGACAGGGTACTAACTATGGCTACACCTTC.

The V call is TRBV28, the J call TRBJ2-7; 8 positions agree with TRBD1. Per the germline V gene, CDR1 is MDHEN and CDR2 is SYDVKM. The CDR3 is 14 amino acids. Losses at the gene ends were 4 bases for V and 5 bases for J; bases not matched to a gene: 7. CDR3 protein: CASSSAGTGDEQYF. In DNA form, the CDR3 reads TGTGCCAGCAGTTCCGCCGGGACAGGCGACGAGCAGTACTTC.

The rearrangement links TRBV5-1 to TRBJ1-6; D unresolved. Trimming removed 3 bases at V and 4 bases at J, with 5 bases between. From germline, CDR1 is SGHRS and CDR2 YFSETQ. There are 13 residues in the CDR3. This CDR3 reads CASSSTYNSPLHF. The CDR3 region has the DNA TGCGCCAGCAGCTCGACTTATAATTCACCCCTCCACTTT. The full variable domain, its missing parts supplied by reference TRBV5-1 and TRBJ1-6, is KAGVTQTPRYLIKTRGQQVTLSCSPISGHRSVSWYQQTPGQGLQFLFEYFSETQRNKGNFPGRFSGRQFSNSRSEMNVSTLELGDSALYLCASSSTYNSPLHFGNGTRLTVT.

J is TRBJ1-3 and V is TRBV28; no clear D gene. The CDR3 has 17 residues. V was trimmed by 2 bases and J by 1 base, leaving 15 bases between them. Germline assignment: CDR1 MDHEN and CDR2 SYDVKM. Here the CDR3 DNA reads TGTGCCAGCAGTTTACAGAAGGTGATCGGGTCTGGAAACACCATATATTTT. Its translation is CASSLQKVIGSGNTIYF. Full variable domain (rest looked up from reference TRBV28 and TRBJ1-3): DVKVTQSSRYLVKRTGEKVFLECVQDMDHENMFWYRQDPGLGLRLIYFSYDVKMKEKGDIPEGYSVSREKKERFSLILESASTNQTSMYLCASSLQKVIGSGNTIYFGEGSWLTVV.